The present entry profiles one TCR beta chain with its context. It has no known antigen specificity. The record has no base qualities; no much larger clone is one base away. This entry belongs to a study of cytomegalovirus exposure and HLA in healthy donors (dated by TCRdb to about 2017). Regarding the research as a whole: According to an earlier analysis of 587 of the donors, about 190 million T cells yielded 95 million to 140 million unique TCR beta sequences and less than 300 Gb of sequence data. About 280 gigabases of sequencing data and around 80 million unique TCR sequences made up an early release that covered 500 to 650 HLA-typed donors. Among the roughly 400 genotyped donors, 75% to 90% belonged to the genetic ancestry cluster associated with self-reported Caucasian donors. The aim of the study was to test whether cataloging public T cell receptors could identify signatures of past pathogen exposure. The study used immunosequencing to profile the T cell repertoires of approximately 630 subjects and linked those repertoires to cytomegalovirus serostatus. Besides the first cohort of roughly 700 subjects, a separate validation cohort made up of over 95 different subjects was used. To predict cytomegalovirus infection status, the study combined high-throughput TCR immunosequencing, statistical association of individual TCRs with disease status, and machine learning. A later analysis re-examined previously published TCR beta repertoires from just over 650 donors and added high-resolution HLA genotyping to investigate patterns of TCR occurrence. Rather than drawing on any new phenotypic data, the later analysis identified candidate immune exposures from TCR beta sequences and the way those sequences occurred across donors. An earlier analysis of about 620 of the donors applied high-throughput TCR beta sequencing to assess whether each TCR beta V gene segment acted as functional or pseudogenic. Alongside the repertoire data, information on donor age, sex, ethnicity and CMV serostatus was compiled. In a later genetic analysis, genome-wide SNP genotypes for about three fifths of the roughly 670 donors were used, and that subset was treated as a discovery cohort. Every discovery cohort repertoire had been produced on one sequencing platform. HLA typing included class I and class II loci at four-digit resolution. The number of donors typed differed by locus, with about 629-630 for A, B, C, DRB1 and DQB1, more than 500 for DQA1, 606 for DPA1, and roughly 450 for DPB1. Roughly 5 DR-DQ haplotypes were handled as single units for association and clustering, since linkage in the cohort was strong. Among roughly 400 genotyped donors of the cohort, an average of approximately 220,000 unique TCR beta nucleotide sequences was sequenced per donor, of which about 18% were non-productive. General conclusions and limits of the study: Three of the identified cytomegalovirus-associated TCR beta chains were confirmed in vitro to be specific for cytomegalovirus antigens. HLA typing was unavailable for some donors at each locus, so association tests used only the typed subset. It was suggested by the authors that the approach could potentially be generalized to other disease states and immunological phenotypes. A further reported finding was that TCR beta sequences accurately predicted the HLA-A and HLA-B alleles for most subjects in the first cohort. The classifier was reported to diagnose cytomegalovirus status with high specificity and sensitivity in both the original cohort and the validation cohort. Most TCR sequences were observed very rarely across donors, whereas some public TCRs were present in many individuals. Roughly uniform sequencing depth across donors was assumed in presence/absence analyses, although this assumption may not hold. A later analysis found that HLA-associated TCR beta chains were more clonally expanded and had lower generation probabilities than equally common non-associated chains. An earlier analysis of approximately 590 of the donors showed that most TCR beta V segments appeared in productive rearrangements either about 87% or about 30% of the time, which broadly matched IMGT annotations. A later analysis associated 15,000 to 20,000 TCR beta sequences with specific HLA alleles at a false discovery rate of 0.05. In a later analysis, TCR association rates were found to vary across HLA loci, with the most associated TCRs seen for DRB1 alleles and the fewest for HLA-C alleles. Correlated functional status among segregating V segments might reflect linkage disequilibrium, but an unknown experimental factor could not be ruled out. In a later genetic analysis, a missense DCLRE1C variant was associated with V-gene and J-gene trimming of TCR beta chains, and the association was replicated in an independent cohort. In the study, 150 to 200 TCR beta chains were listed as associated with cytomegalovirus. In a later genetic analysis, fewer N-insertions in productive TCRs were reported among donors in an Asian-associated ancestry cluster than the roughly 700-donor mean. Some IMGT-functional V segments, including TRBV6-2 and TRBV6-3, could not be distinguished by the 87-base-pair reads and were therefore excluded. In this cohort, only TCR beta chains were sequenced, and detectable features were limited by the absence of alpha or paired-chain data. A later analysis found that most CMV-associated TCR beta chains appeared HLA-restricted, with HLA associations seemingly driven largely by CMV exposure. In a later analysis, several top co-occurrence clusters were reported to appear linked to parvovirus B19, influenza, CMV and Epstein-Barr virus. A group of highly shared sequence variants was considered likely to be a technical artifact of the sequencing pipeline. Strong co-occurrence of HLA alleles, especially DR and DQ, made assigning TCR associations to individual alleles difficult. Immune exposure information for the cohort was limited to CMV serostatus. Because counts were too low, about 15 rarely observed V segments, including chromosome 9 orphons, were left out of the earlier analysis of 500 to 650 of the donors.

The cohort consisted of hundreds of healthy bone marrow donors. At the time of sampling, all cohort members were nominally healthy, though unrecorded immune exposures were likely present. The donor was CMV seropositive and belonged to the group of about 290 seropositive cohort members. Every donor gave a peripheral blood sample, and the peripheral blood mononuclear cells from that sample were used for TCR beta sequencing. Genomic DNA was extracted from the blood cell samples with the Qiagen DNeasy Blood Extraction Kit. Receptor amplification or capture employed the immunoSEQ multiplex PCR assay. For the multiplex PCR, a mixture combining 60 forward primers for TCR Vbeta segments and 13 reverse primers for TCR Jbeta segments was used. Amplification of the CDR3 region of rearranged TCR beta genes was performed with a multiplex PCR assay on genomic DNA. The amplified TCR beta libraries were sequenced on the Illumina HiSeq System as 87-base-pair reads. In the source study's methods: In a later analysis, tens of millions of unique TCR beta chains were counted across the 690 or so repertoires, and roughly 11 million of these chains were shared by at least two donors. A nearest-neighbor algorithm error-corrected the raw reads and collapsed the reads into unique sequences, merging closely related sequences to remove PCR and sequencing errors. Alignment of CDR3 sequences to IMGT reference sequences was used to assign V, D and J gene segments. For a sequence to be retained, a match of at least six nucleotides to both a V gene segment and a J gene segment was required. Rearrangements were classified as productive when the CDR3 lacked stop codons and remained in frame with V and J, and all other rearrangements were classified as non-productive. CDR3 was defined by IMGT convention, running from the second conserved V-encoded cysteine to the conserved J-encoded phenylalanine. The earlier analysis of about 590 of the donors excluded sequences that lacked an unambiguous match to a single V gene segment. An earlier analysis of approximately 590 of the donors called V segments functional above 56.7% productive rearrangements and segregating when the between-donor standard deviation exceeded 5%. To diagnose cytomegalovirus status from the catalog of TCR beta chain sequences, a statistical classification framework was built. In a later analysis, TCR nucleotide sequences were compared against IMGT/GENE-DB human TR gene sequences so that V and J genes could be assigned. The TCRdist pipeline was used in a later analysis to assign CDR3 sequences and most-parsimonious VDJ recombination scenarios. In a later analysis, each TCR beta chain was defined by its CDR3 amino acid sequence together with its V-gene family, and reads lacking a unique V-gene family were excluded. To address suspected cross-contamination and a sequencing artifact, a later analysis removed around 590 highly shared, low-generation-probability nucleotide sequences. In a later analysis, a clonal expansion index was calculated for each public chain from normalized within-repertoire ranks of inferred template counts. Generation probabilities in a later analysis came from a VDJ recombination model fitted to out-of-frame rearrangements, and those results were checked against IGoR. In a later analysis, hypergeometric tests were used to score TCR-TCR, TCR-HLA and TCR-CMV co-occurrence, with a repertoire-size bias correction applied to TCR pairs. In a later analysis, false discovery rates were estimated by permuting HLA or CMV assignments 20 times. In a later analysis, co-occurring TCRs were grouped using DBSCAN, with TCRdist sequence similarity added in when clustering inside HLA-allele-positive subsets. Repertoires with fewer than 30,000 or more than 120,000 public chains were left out of co-occurrence clustering, as were five repertoires with anomalous nucleotide sharing. Here the immuneACCESS table is served through TCRdb, limited to in-frame sequences with V and J called. Missing clones are a known gap in these copies; in checked studies unresolved V genes cover under half, and the rest lacks a known reason. V and J calls and clone size follow that table, whereas D and trimming were derived from the DNA. A total of more than 140,000 clones appear in this sample, 64% of them only once. In total, the top ten clones hold 2.5% to 3.5% of the sample.

The trim is 0 bases for V and 1 base for J, with a gap of 9 bases between the germline ends. Sequences SGHRS (CDR1) and YFSETQ (CDR2) are obtained from the germline V gene. Including the terminal cysteine and phenylalanine, the CDR3 comprises 15 residues. Just the 45-base CDR3 DNA is kept, in frame starting at base 1. The sequenced sample was PBMCs. Recombination linked TRBV5-1 to TRBJ2-3, with a tentative D gene TRBD2 over 5 matching bases. This clonotype was sampled from a woman aged 30 to 39 in good health and CMV-seropositive. The CDR3 protein is CASSLVRVRTDTQYF. The sequence in DNA is TGCGCCAGCAGCTTGGTGAGGGTACGCACAGATACGCAGTATTTT.